These T cell receptor beta chains were read from a single sample in a study of control samples from healthy donors and cancer patients. Generated by immunoSEQ multiplex PCR, the TCRdb table keeps only in-frame clones and is missing some. The data contain about 65,000 clones, 90% of them seen just once; the ten biggest clones take up 0.95% to 1.5%. Sequencing was carried out using PBMCs. Every receptor here comes from a woman aged 45-59 years with colorectal cancer. Both conserved end residues are part of each CDR3. The D gene is left open where the match is weak. A clone size is listed for some rows: how often the clone was seen (once, few, many), or a class if it is expanded.

CDR3	DNA	size	D	J	V
CAWNRGQGLAFF	TGTGCCTGGAATAGAGGACAGGGCTTGGCTTTCTTT	NA	TRBD1	TRBJ1-1	TRBV30
CASSGQVLRTNEKLFF	TGTGCCAGCAGTGGTCAGGTTCTAAGAACTAATGAAAAACTGTTTTTT	once	NA	TRBJ1-4	TRBV6-1
CASRRTDYGYTF	TGTGCCAGCAGGCGGACAGACTATGGCTACACCTTC	NA	NA	TRBJ1-2	TRBV6-5
CASSSDFFDEQFF	TGTGCCAGCAGTTCCGACTTTTTCGATGAGCAGTTCTTC	NA	NA	TRBJ2-1	TRBV27
CAISESRQGRGQETQYF	TGTGCCATCAGTGAGTCGCGACAGGGTCGGGGACAAGAGACCCAGTACTTC	NA	TRBD1	TRBJ2-5	TRBV10-3
CASSPQAPGSYGYTF	TGCGCCAGCAGCCCACAGGCCCCAGGGTCCTATGGCTACACCTTC	NA	NA	TRBJ1-2	TRBV5-1
CAIRVGRDRTNYGYTF	TGTGCCATCAGGGTTGGTCGAGACAGGACTAACTATGGCTACACCTTC	NA	NA	TRBJ1-2	TRBV10-3
CAISESMLGNTEAFF	TGTGCCATCAGTGAGTCGATGTTAGGGAACACTGAAGCTTTCTTT	NA	NA	TRBJ1-1	TRBV10-3
CASSYEFAGGGGAFF	TGTGCCAGCAGTTATGAATTCGCAGGAGGAGGGGGAGCTTTCTTT	NA	NA	TRBJ1-1	TRBV6-5
CASRTTGVTNYGYTF	TGTGCCAGCAGGACGACAGGGGTTACTAACTATGGCTACACCTTC	NA	TRBD1	TRBJ1-2	TRBV2
CASSDYGSEQFF	TGTGCCAGCAGTGATTACGGCAGTGAGCAGTTCTTC	NA	NA	TRBJ2-1	TRBV25-1
CASSQGGTYEQYF	TGTGCCAGCAGCCAAGGGGGAACCTACGAGCAGTACTTC	once	NA	TRBJ2-7	TRBV4-2
CASSLPSGGFGDTQYF	TGTGCCAGCAGCTTGCCTTCTGGGGGATTTGGAGATACGCAGTATTTT	NA	NA	TRBJ2-3	TRBV5-4
CASSSAGIWEKQYF	TGTGCCAGCAGCTCAGCGGGGATTTGGGAAAAGCAGTACTTC	NA	TRBD2	TRBJ2-7	TRBV6-2/TRBV6-3
CASSLAGSGYTF	TGTGCCAGCAGTTTAGCAGGATCTGGCTACACCTTC	once	NA	TRBJ1-2	TRBV28
CASSQHSGGAPGELFF	TGTGCCAGTAGTCAACATAGCGGGGGGGCCCCCGGGGAGCTGTTTTTT	once	TRBD2	TRBJ2-2	TRBV19
CASRAGTVNTEAFF	TGTGCCAGCAGAGCCGGGACAGTTAACACTGAAGCTTTCTTT	NA	TRBD1	TRBJ1-1	TRBV7-2
CASSPRGQNLPTNTGELFF	TGTGCCAGTAGTCCCCGGGGACAGAACCTTCCTACGAACACCGGGGAGCTGTTTTTT	NA	TRBD1	TRBJ2-2	TRBV19
CASTHRDSQPQHF	TGTGCCAGCACCCACAGGGACAGTCAGCCCCAGCATTTT	NA	TRBD1	TRBJ1-5	TRBV12-3/TRBV12-4
CASSPGNPPGYGYTF	TGCGCCAGCAGCCCCGGGAACCCCCCCGGCTATGGCTACACCTTC	NA	NA	TRBJ1-2	TRBV5-1
CASRATGPLGTEAFF	TGTGCCAGCAGGGCGACAGGCCCCTTGGGCACTGAAGCTTTCTTT	NA	NA	TRBJ1-1	TRBV6-5
CASTSGRDRGNEQYF	TGCGCCAGCACCTCAGGACGGGACAGGGGAAACGAGCAGTACTTC	NA	TRBD1	TRBJ2-7	TRBV5-1
CASSFAGQGSYGYTF	TGTGCCAGCAGCTTTGCGGGACAGGGCAGCTATGGCTACACCTTC	NA	TRBD1	TRBJ1-2	TRBV7-2
CASSLEGANYGYTF	TGTGCCAGCAGTCTAGAGGGGGCGAACTATGGCTACACCTTC	NA	TRBD1	TRBJ1-2	TRBV2
CASSLQGAGYEQYF	TGTGCCAGCAGTTTACAGGGGGCAGGCTACGAGCAGTACTTC	NA	TRBD1	TRBJ2-7	TRBV27
CASSLDRNTEAFF	TGTGCCAGCTCCCTAGACCGAAACACTGAAGCTTTCTTT	NA	NA	TRBJ1-1	TRBV18